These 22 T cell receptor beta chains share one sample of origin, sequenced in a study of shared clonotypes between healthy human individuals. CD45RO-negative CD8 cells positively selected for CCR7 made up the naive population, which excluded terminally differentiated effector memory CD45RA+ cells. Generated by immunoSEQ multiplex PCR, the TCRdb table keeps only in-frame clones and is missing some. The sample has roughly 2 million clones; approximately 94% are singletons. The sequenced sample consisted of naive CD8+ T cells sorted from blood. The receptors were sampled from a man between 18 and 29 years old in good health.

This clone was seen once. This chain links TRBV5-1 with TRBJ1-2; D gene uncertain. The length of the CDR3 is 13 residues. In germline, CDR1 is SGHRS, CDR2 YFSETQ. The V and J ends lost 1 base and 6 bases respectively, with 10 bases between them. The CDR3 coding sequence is TGCGCCAGCAGCTTGTTTCGGGGTGATGGCTACACCTTC. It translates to CASSLFRGDGYTF. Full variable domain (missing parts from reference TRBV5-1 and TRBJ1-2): KAGVTQTPRYLIKTRGQQVTLSCSPISGHRSVSWYQQTPGQGLQFLFEYFSETQRNKGNFPGRFSGRQFSNSRSEMNVSTLELGDSALYLCASSLFRGDGYTFGSGTRLTVV.

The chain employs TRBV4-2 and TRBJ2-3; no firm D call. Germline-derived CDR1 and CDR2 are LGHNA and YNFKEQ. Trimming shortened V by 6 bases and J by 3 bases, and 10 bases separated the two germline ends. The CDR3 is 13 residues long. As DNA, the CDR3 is TGTGCCAGCAGTGCCCATCGGACAGATACGCAGTATTTT. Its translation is CASSAHRTDTQYF.

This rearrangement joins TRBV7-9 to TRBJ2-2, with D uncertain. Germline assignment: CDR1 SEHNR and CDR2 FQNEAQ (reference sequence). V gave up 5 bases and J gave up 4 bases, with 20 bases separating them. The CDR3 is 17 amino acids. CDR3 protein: CASSPPSTRLPTGELFF. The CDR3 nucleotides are TGTGCCAGCAGCCCTCCCTCCACCCGATTACCCACCGGGGAGCTGTTTTTT. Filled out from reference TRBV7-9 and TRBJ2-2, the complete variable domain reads DTGVSQNPRHKITKRGQNVTFRCDPISEHNRLYWYRQTLGQGPEFLTYFQNEAQLEKSRLLSDRFSAERPKGSFSTLEIQRTEQGDSAMYLCASSPPSTRLPTGELFFGEGSRLTVL.

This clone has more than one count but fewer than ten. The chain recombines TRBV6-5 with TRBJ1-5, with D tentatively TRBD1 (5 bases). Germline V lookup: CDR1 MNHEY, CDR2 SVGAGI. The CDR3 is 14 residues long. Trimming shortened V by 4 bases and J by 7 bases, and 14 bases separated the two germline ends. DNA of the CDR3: TGTGCCAGCAGTTCCGATAGGGGTCGGCAGCCCCAGCATTTT. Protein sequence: CASSSDRGRQPQHF.

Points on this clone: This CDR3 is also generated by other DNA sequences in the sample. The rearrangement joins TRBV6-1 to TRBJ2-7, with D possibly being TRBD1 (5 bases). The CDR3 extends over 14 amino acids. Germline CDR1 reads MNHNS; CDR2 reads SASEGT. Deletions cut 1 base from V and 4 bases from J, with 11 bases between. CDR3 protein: CASSEGRGGYEQYF. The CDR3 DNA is TGTGCCAGCAGTGAAGGTAGGGGTGGGTACGAGCAGTACTTC.

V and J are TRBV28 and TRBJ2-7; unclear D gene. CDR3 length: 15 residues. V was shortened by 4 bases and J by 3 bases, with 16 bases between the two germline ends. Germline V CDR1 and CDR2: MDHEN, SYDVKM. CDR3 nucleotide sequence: TGTGCCAGCAGTTCGAGACAAGACCCAGGCTACGAGCAGTACTTC. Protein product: CASSSRQDPGYEQYF.

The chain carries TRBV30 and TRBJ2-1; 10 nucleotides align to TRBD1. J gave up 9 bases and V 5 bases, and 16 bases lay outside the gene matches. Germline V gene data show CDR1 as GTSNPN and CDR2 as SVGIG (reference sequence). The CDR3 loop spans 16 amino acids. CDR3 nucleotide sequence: TGTGCCTGGGACAGGGGGCGAACTACTACTAGTTTTGAGCAGTTCTTC. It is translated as CAWDRGRTTTSFEQFF. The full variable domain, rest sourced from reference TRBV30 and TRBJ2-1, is SQTIHQWPATLVQPVGSPLSLECTVEGTSNPNLYWYRQAAGRGLQLLFYSVGIGQISSEVPQNLSASRPQDRQFILSSKKLLLSDSGFYLCAWDRGRTTTSFEQFFGPGTRLTVL.

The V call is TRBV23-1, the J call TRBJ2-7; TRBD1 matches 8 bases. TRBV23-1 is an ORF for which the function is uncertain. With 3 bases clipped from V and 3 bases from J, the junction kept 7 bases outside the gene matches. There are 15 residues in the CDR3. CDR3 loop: CASSQPGTGNYEQYF. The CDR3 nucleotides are TGCGCCAGCAGTCAGCCCGGGACAGGAAACTACGAGCAGTACTTC.

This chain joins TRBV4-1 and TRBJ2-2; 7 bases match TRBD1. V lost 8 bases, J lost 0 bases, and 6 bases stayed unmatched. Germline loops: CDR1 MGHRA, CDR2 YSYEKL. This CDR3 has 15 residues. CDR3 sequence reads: CASAYRGANTGELFF. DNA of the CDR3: TGCGCCAGCGCCTACAGGGGAGCGAACACCGGGGAGCTGTTTTTT.

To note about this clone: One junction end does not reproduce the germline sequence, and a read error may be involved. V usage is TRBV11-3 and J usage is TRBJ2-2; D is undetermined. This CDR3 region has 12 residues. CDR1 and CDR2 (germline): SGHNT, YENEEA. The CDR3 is CASSLNIGELFF. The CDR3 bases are TGTGCCAGCAGCTTAAACATCGGGGAGCTGTTTTTT.

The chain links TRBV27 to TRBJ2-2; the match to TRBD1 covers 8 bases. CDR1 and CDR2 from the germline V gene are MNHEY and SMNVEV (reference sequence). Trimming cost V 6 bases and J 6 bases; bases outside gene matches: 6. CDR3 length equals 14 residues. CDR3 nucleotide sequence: TGTGCCAGCAGCTCACCAGGGGGCCCCGGGGAGCTGTTTTTT. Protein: CASSSPGGPGELFF.

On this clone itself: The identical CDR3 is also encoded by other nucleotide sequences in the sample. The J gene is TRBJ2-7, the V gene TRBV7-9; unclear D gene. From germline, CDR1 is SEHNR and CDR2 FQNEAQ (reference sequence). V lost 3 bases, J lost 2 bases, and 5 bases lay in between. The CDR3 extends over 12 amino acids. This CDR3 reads CASSFGAYEQYF. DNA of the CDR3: TGTGCCAGCAGCTTTGGTGCCTACGAGCAGTACTTC.

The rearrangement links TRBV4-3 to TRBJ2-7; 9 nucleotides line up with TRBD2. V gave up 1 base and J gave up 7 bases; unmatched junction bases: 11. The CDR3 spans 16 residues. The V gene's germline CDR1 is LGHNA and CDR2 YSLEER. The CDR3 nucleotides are TGCGCCAGCAGCCAAGTCTGGGCTAGCGGGACCGGAGAGCAGTACTTC. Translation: CASSQVWASGTGEQYF.

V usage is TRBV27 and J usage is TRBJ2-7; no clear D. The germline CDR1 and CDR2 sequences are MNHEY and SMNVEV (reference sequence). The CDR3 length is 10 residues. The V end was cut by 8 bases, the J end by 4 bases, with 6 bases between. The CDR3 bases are TGTGCCAGCGCCAGGTACGAGCAGTACTTC. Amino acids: CASARYEQYF.

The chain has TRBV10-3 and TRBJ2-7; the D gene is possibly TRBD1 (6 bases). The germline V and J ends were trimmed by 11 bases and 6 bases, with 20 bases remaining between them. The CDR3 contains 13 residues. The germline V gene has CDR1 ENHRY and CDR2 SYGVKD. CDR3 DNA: TGTGCCGCCGGACAGATAGCTCGCAGCGAGCAGTACTTC. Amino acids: CAAGQIARSEQYF.

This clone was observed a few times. The CDR3 bases are TGTGCCAGCAGCGCTCAGGGGGCACGGCAGCCCCAGCATTTT. This sequence encodes CASSAQGARQPQHF. The chain recombines TRBV9 with TRBJ1-5, with 8 nucleotides matching TRBD1. The CDR3 spans 14 residues. CDR1 is SGDLS and CDR2 is YYNGEE in the germline V gene. V shed 3 bases, J shed 7 bases, and the junction held 6 bases outside the gene matches.

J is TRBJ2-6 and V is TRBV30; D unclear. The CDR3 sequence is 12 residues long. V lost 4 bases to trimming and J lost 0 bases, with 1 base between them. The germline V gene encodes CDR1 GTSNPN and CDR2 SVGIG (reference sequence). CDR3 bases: TGTGCCTGGAACTCTGGGGCCAACGTCCTGACTTTC. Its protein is CAWNSGANVLTF.

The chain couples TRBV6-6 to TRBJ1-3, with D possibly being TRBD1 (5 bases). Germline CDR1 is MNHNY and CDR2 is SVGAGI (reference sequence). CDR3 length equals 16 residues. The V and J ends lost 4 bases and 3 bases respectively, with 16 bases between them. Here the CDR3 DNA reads TGTGCCAGCAGTTCGGGACCGGCGGACTTTGGAAACACCATATATTTT. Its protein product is CASSSGPADFGNTIYF.

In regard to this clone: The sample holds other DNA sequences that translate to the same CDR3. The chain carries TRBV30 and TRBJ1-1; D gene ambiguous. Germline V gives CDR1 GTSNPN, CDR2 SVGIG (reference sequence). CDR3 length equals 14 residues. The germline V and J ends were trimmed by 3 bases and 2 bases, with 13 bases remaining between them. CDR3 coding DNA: TGTGCCTGGAGCCCCGATCGGGGTAACACTGAAGCTTTCTTT. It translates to CAWSPDRGNTEAFF.

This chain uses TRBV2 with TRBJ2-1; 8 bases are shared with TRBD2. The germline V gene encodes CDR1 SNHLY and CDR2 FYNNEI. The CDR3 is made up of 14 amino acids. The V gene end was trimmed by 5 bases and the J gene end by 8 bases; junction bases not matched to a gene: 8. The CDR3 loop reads CASSPGTSVYEQFF. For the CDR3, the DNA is TGTGCCAGCAGTCCGGGGACTAGTGTGTATGAGCAGTTCTTC.

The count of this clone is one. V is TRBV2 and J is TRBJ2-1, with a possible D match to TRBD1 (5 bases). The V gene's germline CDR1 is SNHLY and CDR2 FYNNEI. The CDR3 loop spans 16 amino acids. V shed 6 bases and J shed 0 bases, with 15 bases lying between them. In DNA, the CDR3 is TGTGCCAGCAGCGTAGACAGCCCGATCTCCTACAATGAGCAGTTCTTC. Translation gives CASSVDSPISYNEQFF.

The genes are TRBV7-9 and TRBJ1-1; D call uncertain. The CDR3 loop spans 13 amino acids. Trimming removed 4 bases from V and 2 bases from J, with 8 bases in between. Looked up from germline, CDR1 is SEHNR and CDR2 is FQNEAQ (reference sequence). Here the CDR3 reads CASSSFSNTEAFF. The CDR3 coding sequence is TGTGCCAGCAGCTCCTTTTCTAACACTGAAGCTTTCTTT.